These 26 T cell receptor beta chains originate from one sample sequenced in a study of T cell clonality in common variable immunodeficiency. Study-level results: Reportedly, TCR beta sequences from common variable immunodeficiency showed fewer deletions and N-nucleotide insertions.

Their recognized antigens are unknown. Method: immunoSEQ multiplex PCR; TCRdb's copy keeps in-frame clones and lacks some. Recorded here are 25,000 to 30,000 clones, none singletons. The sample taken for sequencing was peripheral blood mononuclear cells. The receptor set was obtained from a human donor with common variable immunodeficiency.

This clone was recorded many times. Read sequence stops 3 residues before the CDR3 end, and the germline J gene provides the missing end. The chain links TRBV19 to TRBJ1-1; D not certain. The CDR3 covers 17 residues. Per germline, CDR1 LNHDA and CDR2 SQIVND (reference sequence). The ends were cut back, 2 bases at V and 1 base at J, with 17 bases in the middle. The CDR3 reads CASSISATLMSNTEAFF. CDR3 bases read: TGTGCCAGTAGTATAAGCGCAACCCTTATGTCGAACACTGAA.

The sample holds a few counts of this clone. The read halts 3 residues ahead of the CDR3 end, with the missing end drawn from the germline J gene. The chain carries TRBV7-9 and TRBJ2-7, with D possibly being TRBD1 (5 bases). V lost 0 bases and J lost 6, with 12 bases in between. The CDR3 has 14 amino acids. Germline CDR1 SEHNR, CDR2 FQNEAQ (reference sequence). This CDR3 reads CASSLALIGVEQYF. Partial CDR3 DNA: TGTGCCAGCAGCTTAGCGCTAATAGGGGTCGAG.

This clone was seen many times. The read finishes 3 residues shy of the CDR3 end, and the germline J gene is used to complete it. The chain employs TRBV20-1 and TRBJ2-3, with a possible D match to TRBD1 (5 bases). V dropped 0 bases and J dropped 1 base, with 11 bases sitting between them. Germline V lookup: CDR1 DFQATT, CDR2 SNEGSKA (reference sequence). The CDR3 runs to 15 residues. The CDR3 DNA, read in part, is TGCAGTGCTAGAGATGCTAGGGGCGGCACAGATACG. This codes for CSARDARGGTDT. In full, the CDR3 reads CSARDARGGTDTQYF.

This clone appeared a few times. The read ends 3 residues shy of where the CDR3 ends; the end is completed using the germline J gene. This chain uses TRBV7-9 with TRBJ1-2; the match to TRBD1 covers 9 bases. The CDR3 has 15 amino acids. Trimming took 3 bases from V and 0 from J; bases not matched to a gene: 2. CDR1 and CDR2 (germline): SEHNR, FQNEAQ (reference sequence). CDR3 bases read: TGTGCCAGCAGCTTTGACAGGGGGTCTAACTATGGC. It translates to CASSFDRGSNYG. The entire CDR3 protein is CASSFDRGSNYGYTF.

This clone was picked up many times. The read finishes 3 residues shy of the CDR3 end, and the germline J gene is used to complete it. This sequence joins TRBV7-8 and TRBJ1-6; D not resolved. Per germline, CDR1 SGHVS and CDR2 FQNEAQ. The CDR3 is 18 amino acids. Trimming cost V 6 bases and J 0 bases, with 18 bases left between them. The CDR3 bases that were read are TGTGCCAGCAGACGGGGAAGGGATCAGGCCTCCTATAATTCACCC. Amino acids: CASRRGRDQASYNSP. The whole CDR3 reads CASRRGRDQASYNSPLHF.

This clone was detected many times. The part of the CDR3 DNA that was read is TGTGCCAGCACCGGCAACGGGGAAACTAGGAATGAG. It is translated as CASTGNGETRNE. The whole CDR3 reads CASTGNGETRNEQFF. The chain joins TRBV28 to TRBJ2-1, with D possibly matching TRBD2 (5 bases). With the read ending 3 residues before the CDR3 end, the germline J gene is used to fill in that end. The germline V gene encodes CDR1 MDHEN and CDR2 SYDVKM. V was cut by 7 bases and J by 7 bases, with 20 bases left in between. There are 15 residues in the CDR3. Full variable domain (outside the CDR3, taken from reference TRBV28 and TRBJ2-1): DVKVTQSSRYLVKRTGEKVFLECVQDMDHENMFWYRQDPGLGLRLIYFSYDVKMKEKGDIPEGYSVSREKKERFSLILESASTNQTSMYLCASTGNGETRNEQFFGPGTRLTVL.

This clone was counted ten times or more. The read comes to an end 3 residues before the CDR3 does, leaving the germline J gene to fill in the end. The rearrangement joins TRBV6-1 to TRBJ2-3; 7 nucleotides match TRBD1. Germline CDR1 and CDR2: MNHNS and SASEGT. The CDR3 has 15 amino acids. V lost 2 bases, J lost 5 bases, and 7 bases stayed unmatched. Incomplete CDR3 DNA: TGTGCCAGCAGTGAATTCGACAGGGTCCAAGATACG. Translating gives CASSEFDRVQDT. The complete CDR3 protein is CASSEFDRVQDTQYF.

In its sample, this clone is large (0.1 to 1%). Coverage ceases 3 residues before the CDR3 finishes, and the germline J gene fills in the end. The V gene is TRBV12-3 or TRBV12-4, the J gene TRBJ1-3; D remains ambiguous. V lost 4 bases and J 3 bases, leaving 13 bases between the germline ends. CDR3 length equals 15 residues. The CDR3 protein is CASSYPPPGGNTIYF. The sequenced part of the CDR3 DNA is TGTGCCAGCAGTTACCCACCACCCGGTGGAAACACC.

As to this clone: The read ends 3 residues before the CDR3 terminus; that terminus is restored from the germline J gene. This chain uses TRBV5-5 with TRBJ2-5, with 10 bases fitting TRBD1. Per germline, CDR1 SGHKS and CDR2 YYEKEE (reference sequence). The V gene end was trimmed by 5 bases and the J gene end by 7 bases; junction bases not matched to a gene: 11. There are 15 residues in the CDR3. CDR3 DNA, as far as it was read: TGTGCCAGCAGTTGGAGGGGGACAGGGGCAGGGACC. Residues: CASSWRGTGAGT. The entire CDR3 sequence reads CASSWRGTGAGTQYF.

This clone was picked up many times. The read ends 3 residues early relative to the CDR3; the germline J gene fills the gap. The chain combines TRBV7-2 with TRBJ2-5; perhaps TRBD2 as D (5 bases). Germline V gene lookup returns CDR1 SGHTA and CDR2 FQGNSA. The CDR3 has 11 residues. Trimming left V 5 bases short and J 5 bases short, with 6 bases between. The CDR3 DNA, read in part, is TGTGCCAGCAGCCGCGGGGAGACC. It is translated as CASSRGET. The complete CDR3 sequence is CASSRGETQYF.

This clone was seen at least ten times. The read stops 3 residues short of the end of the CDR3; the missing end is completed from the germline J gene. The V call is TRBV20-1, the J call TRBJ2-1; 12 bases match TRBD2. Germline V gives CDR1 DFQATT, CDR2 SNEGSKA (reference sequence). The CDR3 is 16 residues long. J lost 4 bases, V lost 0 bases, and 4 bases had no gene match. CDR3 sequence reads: CSARDSLAGGYNEQFF. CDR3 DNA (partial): TGCAGTGCTAGAGATTCCCTAGCGGGAGGGTACAATGAG.

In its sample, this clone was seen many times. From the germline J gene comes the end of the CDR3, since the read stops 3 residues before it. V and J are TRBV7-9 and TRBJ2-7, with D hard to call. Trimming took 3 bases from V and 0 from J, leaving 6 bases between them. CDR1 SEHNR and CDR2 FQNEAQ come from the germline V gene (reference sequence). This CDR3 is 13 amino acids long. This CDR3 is CASSFGLSYEQYF. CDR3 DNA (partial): TGTGCCAGCAGCTTTGGGCTCTCCTACGAG.

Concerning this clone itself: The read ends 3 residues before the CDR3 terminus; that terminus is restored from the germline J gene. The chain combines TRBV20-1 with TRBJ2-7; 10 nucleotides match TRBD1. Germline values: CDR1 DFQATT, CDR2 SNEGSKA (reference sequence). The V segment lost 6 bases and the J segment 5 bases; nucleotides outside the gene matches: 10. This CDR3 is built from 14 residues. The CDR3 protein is CSAEPGQGGNEQYF. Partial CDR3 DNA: TGCAGTGCCGAGCCCGGACAGGGGGGTAACGAG.

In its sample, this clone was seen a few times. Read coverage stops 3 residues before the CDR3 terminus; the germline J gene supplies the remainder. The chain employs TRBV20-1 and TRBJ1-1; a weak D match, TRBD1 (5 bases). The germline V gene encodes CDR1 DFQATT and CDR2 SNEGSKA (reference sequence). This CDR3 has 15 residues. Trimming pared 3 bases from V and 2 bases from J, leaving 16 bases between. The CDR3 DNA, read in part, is TGCAGTGCTAGGGGGCCGGGGGGTGTAAACACTGAA. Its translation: CSARGPGGVNTE. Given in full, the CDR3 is CSARGPGGVNTEAFF.

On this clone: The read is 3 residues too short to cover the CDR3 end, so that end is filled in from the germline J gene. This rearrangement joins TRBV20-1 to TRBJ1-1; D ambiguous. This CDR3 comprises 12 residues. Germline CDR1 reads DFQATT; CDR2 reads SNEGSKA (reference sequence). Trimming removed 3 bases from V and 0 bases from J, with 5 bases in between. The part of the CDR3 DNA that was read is TGCAGTGCTAGTTACATGAACACTGAA. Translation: CSASYMNTE. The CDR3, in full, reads CSASYMNTEAFF.

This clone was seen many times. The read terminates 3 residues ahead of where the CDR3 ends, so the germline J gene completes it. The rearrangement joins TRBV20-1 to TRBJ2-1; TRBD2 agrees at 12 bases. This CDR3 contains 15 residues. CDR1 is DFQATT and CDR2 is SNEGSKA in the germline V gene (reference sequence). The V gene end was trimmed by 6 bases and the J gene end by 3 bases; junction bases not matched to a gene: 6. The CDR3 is CSARTSGANYNEQFF. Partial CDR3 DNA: TGCAGTGCCAGGACTAGCGGGGCGAACTACAATGAG.

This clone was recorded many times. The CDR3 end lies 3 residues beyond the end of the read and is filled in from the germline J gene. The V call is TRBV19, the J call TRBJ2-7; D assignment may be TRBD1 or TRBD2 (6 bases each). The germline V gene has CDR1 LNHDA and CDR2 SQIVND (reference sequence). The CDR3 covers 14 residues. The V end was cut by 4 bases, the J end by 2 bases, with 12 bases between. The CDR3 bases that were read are TGTGCCAGTAGTAGGAGGGACACCACCTACGAG. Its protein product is CASSRRDTTYE. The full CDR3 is CASSRRDTTYEQYF.

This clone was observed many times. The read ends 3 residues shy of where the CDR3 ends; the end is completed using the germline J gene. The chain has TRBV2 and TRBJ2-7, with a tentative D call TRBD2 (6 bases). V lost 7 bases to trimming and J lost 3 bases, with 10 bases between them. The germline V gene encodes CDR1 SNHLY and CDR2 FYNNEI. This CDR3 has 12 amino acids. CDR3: CASKGLDYEQYF. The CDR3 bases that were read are TGTGCCAGCAAGGGACTGGACTACGAG.

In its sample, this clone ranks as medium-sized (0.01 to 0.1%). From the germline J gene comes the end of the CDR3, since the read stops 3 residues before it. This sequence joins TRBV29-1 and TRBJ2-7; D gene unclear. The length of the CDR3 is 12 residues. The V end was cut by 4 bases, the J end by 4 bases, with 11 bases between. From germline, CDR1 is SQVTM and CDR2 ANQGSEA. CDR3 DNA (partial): TGCAGCGTTGTCGGCGGTTTGTACGAG. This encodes CSVVGGLYE. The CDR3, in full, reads CSVVGGLYEQYF.

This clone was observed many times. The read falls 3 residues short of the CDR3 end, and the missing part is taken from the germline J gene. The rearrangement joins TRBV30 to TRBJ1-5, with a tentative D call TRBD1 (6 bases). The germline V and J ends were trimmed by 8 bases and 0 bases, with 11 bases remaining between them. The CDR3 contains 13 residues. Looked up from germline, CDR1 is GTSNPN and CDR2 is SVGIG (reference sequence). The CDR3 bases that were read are TGTGCCGTCCAAGGGGGTAGCAATCAGCCC. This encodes CAVQGGSNQP. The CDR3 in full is CAVQGGSNQPQHF.

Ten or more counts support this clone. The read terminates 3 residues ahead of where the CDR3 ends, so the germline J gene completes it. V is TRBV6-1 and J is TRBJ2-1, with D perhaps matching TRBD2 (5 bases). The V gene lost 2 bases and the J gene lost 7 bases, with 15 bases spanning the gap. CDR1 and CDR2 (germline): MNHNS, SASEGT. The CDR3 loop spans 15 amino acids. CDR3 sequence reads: CASSEQPSGGNEQFF. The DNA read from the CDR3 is TGTGCCAGCAGTGAACAACCCTCCGGCGGGAATGAG.

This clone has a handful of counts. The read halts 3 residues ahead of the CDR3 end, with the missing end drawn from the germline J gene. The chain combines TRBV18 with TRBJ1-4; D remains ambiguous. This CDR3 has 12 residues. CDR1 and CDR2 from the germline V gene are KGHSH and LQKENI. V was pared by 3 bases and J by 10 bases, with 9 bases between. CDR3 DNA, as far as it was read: TGTGCCAGCTCACCGCCCGCGGGAAAA. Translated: CASSPPAGK. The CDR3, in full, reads CASSPPAGKLFF. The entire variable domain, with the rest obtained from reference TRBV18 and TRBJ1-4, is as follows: NAGVMQNPRHLVRRRGQEARLRCSPMKGHSHVYWYRQLPEEGLKFMVYLQKENIIDESGMPKERFSAEFPKEGPSILRIQQVVRGDSAAYFCASSPPAGKLFFGSGTQLSVL.

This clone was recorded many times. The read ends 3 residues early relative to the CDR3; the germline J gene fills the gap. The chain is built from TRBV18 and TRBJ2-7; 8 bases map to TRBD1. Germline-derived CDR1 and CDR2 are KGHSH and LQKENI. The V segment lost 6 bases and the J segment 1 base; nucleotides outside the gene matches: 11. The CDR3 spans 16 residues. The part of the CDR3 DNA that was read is TGTGCCAGCTCCCCCCAGCCAGGACAGGGTTCCTACGAG. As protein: CASSPQPGQGSYE. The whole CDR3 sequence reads CASSPQPGQGSYEQYF.

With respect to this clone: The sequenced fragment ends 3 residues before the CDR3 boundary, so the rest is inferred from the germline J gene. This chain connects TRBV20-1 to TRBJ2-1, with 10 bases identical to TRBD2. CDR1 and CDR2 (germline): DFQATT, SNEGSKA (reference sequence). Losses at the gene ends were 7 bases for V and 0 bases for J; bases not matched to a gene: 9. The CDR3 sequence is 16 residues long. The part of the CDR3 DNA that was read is TGCAGTGGGAAGGGGACTAGCGTTAGCTCCTACAATGAG. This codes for CSGKGTSVSSYNE. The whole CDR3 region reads CSGKGTSVSSYNEQFF.

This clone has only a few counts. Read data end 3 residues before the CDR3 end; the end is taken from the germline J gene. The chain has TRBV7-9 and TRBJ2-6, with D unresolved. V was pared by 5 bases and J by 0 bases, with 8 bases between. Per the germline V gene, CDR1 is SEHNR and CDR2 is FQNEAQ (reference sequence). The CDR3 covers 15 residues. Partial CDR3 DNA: TGTGCCAGCAGCCTTCAGTCCTCTGGGGCCAACGTC. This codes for CASSLQSSGANV. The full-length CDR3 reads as CASSLQSSGANVLTF.

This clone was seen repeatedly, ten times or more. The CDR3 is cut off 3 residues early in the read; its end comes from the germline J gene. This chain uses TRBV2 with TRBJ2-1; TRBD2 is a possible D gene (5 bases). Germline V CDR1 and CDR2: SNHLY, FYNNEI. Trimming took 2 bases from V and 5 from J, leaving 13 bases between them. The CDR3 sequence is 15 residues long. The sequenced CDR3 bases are TGTGCCAGCAGTGAACAAAGGCTAGCTGACAATGAG. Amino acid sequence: CASSEQRLADNE. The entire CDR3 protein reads CASSEQRLADNEQFF.